Detailed here is one T cell receptor (beta chain). Germline CDR1 MNHEY, CDR2 SVGEGT. Trimming removed 4 bases at V and 3 bases at J, with 22 bases between. The CDR3 is made up of 17 amino acids. This sample is drawn from a study of blood T cell repertoires in COVID-19. Study summary: In each case, the material was cDNA or gDNA derived from T cells, B-cell-depleted T cells, or PBMCs.

Using immunoSEQ multiplex PCR, the repertoire was profiled, and TCRdb retains in-frame clones only, with some absent. The sample yields 380,000 or so clones, roughly 90% seen once. The clonotype originates from a man aged 40-55 years with acute or convalescent COVID-19. The chain is built from TRBV6-2 or TRBV6-3 and TRBJ2-7; D remains unclear. Sequenced material: peripheral blood. The CDR3 protein is CASSFPLRVLSLYEQYF. CDR3 nucleotides: TGTGCCAGCAGTTTTCCCCTTCGGGTCTTATCCCTCTACGAGCAGTACTTC.